The rows below give T cell receptor beta chains drawn from one sample of a study of T cell responses to AZD1222 COVID-19 vaccine. Libraries were prepared by immunoSEQ multiplex PCR; TCRdb keeps only in-frame clonotypes and omits some of them. The sample consists of more than 150,000 clones, roughly 88% of them appearing once. The source material was peripheral blood, sampled on day 0 of AZD1222 vaccination. The receptors derive from an adult in good health. The CDR3 runs from the conserved cysteine through the conserved F or W. The D gene is left open where the match is weak. Size values are once, few and many counts, or a class for expanded clones, and some rows have none.

D gene,V gene,J gene,clone size,CDR3 protein,CDR3 DNA
NA,TRBV5-1,TRBJ2-7,NA,CASSIPDTPYEQYF,TGCGCCAGCAGCATTCCCGATACGCCCTACGAGCAGTACTTC
TRBD2,TRBV7-8,TRBJ2-1,NA,CASSLDQSGEGLAGPYNEQFF,TGTGCCAGCAGCTTAGATCAGTCGGGGGAAGGCCTAGCGGGACCCTACAATGAGCAGTTCTTC
NA,TRBV27,TRBJ2-7,NA,CASNARGGLSYEQYF,TGTGCCAGCAACGCCAGGGGGGGGCTCTCCTACGAGCAGTACTTC
TRBD2,TRBV4-2,TRBJ2-2,NA,CASSQDPPGLAASTGELFF,TGTGCCAGCAGCCAAGATCCTCCGGGACTAGCGGCTTCCACCGGGGAGCTGTTTTTT
NA,TRBV2,TRBJ2-7,NA,CASAISYEQYF,TGTGCCAGCGCCATAAGCTACGAGCAGTACTTC
NA,TRBV7-9,TRBJ2-3,NA,CASSPGSDTQYF,TGTGCCAGCAGCCCGGGTTCAGATACGCAGTATTTT
TRBD1,TRBV19,TRBJ1-6,NA,CASQGTAIYNSPLHF,TGTGCCAGCCAGGGGACAGCCATATATAATTCACCCCTCCACTTT
NA,TRBV11-2,TRBJ1-1,NA,CASSLRRMNTEAFF,TGTGCCAGCAGCTTAAGGCGAATGAACACTGAAGCTTTCTTT
NA,TRBV9,TRBJ1-2,NA,CASSGNLGYTF,TGTGCCAGCAGCGGGAATCTCGGCTACACCTTC
NA,TRBV14,TRBJ2-1,NA,CASSHDSSYNEQFF,TGTGCCAGCAGCCATGACAGTTCCTACAATGAGCAGTTCTTC
NA,TRBV7-2,TRBJ1-6,NA,CASSLTPRNSPLHF,TGTGCCAGCAGCTTGACACCGCGGAATTCACCCCTCCACTTT
NA,TRBV24-1,TRBJ2-1,NA,CATSVAGPFGEQFF,TGTGCCACCAGTGTGGCGGGGCCCTTTGGTGAGCAGTTCTTC
TRBD1,TRBV28,TRBJ2-1,NA,CASSDRVNEQFF,TGTGCCAGCTCCGACAGGGTGAATGAGCAGTTCTTC
TRBD1,TRBV6-1,TRBJ1-2,NA,CASSEGQGAGGYTF,TGTGCCAGCAGTGAAGGACAGGGGGCGGGAGGCTACACCTTC
NA,TRBV7-8,TRBJ2-7,NA,CASRSGQPYEQYF,TGTGCCAGCAGGTCTGGACAACCCTACGAGCAGTACTTC
NA,TRBV21-1,TRBJ2-7,NA,CARTRVTHYEQYF,TGTGCCAGGACCAGGGTAACCCACTACGAGCAGTACTTC
TRBD1,TRBV19,TRBJ2-7,NA,CASRTSAGTGNNEQYF,TGTGCCAGTAGAACGTCCGCCGGGACAGGGAACAACGAGCAGTACTTC
NA,TRBV4-1,TRBJ2-1,few,CASSQAPVGEQFF,TGCGCCAGCAGCCAAGCCCCCGTGGGGGAGCAGTTCTTC
NA,TRBV12-3/TRBV12-4,TRBJ2-2,NA,CASSFRTAGELFF,TGTGCCAGCAGTTTCAGGACGGCCGGGGAGCTGTTTTTT
NA,TRBV12-1,TRBJ2-3,once,CASSFPLRGSADTQYF,TGTGCCAGCAGCTTTCCGCTCCGGGGCAGTGCAGATACGCAGTATTTT
TRBD2,TRBV16,TRBJ2-2,NA,CASSQTAGGPGNTGELFF,TGTGCCAGCAGCCAAACTGCGGGAGGGCCGGGGAACACCGGGGAGCTGTTTTTT
NA,TRBV10-3,TRBJ2-3,NA,CAISEIGHRRTDTQYF,TGTGCCATCAGTGAGATTGGGCATAGGCGCACAGATACGCAGTATTTT
NA,TRBV11-2,TRBJ1-1,NA,CASSPHLRDTEAFF,TGTGCCAGCAGCCCCCATCTGCGGGACACTGAAGCTTTCTTT
NA,TRBV7-3,TRBJ2-1,NA,CASSLTRDSNEQFF,TGTGCCAGCAGCTTAACCCGAGACAGTAATGAGCAGTTCTTC
TRBD1,TRBV19,TRBJ1-5,NA,CASSIDRDQPQHF,TGTGCCAGTAGTATCGACAGGGACCAGCCCCAGCATTTT
NA,TRBV12-5,TRBJ2-7,NA,CASGFTNSGEQYF,TGTGCTAGTGGTTTTACAAATAGTGGGGAGCAGTACTTC
NA,TRBV9,TRBJ1-1,once,CASSAQVITEAFF,TGTGCCAGCAGCGCCCAGGTAATCACTGAAGCTTTCTTT
NA,TRBV21-1,TRBJ1-1,NA,CASSKGSGGNTEAFF,TGTGCCAGCAGCAAGGGCAGCGGAGGGAACACTGAAGCTTTCTTT
NA,TRBV19,TRBJ2-7,NA,CASSMGRGYEQYF,TGTGCCAGTAGTATGGGACGAGGGTACGAGCAGTACTTC
NA,TRBV5-1,TRBJ2-6,NA,CASSLLQGSTGANVLTF,TGCGCCAGCAGCCTACTACAGGGTAGCACTGGGGCCAACGTCCTGACTTTC
TRBD1,TRBV3-1/TRBV3-2,TRBJ2-2,NA,CASSQATGSTGELFF,TGTGCCAGCAGCCAAGCGACAGGGAGCACCGGGGAGCTGTTTTTT
NA,TRBV7-9,TRBJ2-3,NA,CASSLARIGTGETDTQYF,TGTGCCAGCAGCTTAGCGCGGATAGGGACGGGGGAAACAGATACGCAGTATTTT
NA,TRBV5-1,TRBJ1-1,once,CASSLGFANTEAFF,TGCGCCAGCAGCTTGGGTTTTGCGAACACTGAAGCTTTCTTT
NA,TRBV7-9,TRBJ1-3,NA,CASSFRGAYGNTIYF,TGTGCCAGCAGCTTTCGGGGGGCATACGGAAACACCATATATTTT
NA,TRBV29-1,TRBJ1-1,NA,CSVERQTMNTEAFF,TGCAGCGTTGAACGACAGACCATGAACACTGAAGCTTTCTTT
NA,TRBV3-1/TRBV3-2,TRBJ2-7,NA,CASSQGGSSMAGQYF,TGTGCCAGCAGCCAAGGTGGGTCTAGCATGGCCGGGCAGTACTTC
NA,TRBV27,TRBJ2-6,once,CASRAFPFGSGANVLTF,TGTGCCAGCAGGGCCTTTCCCTTTGGCTCTGGGGCCAACGTCCTGACTTTC
TRBD1,TRBV9,TRBJ2-7,once,CASSTQGGEQYF,TGTGCCAGCAGCACACAGGGGGGTGAGCAGTACTTC
TRBD2,TRBV11-2,TRBJ2-2,NA,CASSLELSGSNTGELFF,TGTGCCAGCAGCTTAGAACTTAGCGGGTCGAACACCGGGGAGCTGTTTTTT
NA,TRBV19,TRBJ2-7,NA,CASRLSTELSYEQYF,TGTGCCAGTAGACTTTCGACAGAACTCTCCTACGAGCAGTACTTC
TRBD1,TRBV7-9,TRBJ2-5,NA,CAWDRGVLGQETQYF,TGTGCTTGGGACAGGGGAGTTTTGGGCCAAGAGACCCAGTACTTC
TRBD1,TRBV18,TRBJ2-7,NA,CASVPQGSHEQYF,TGTGCCAGCGTCCCACAGGGGTCCCACGAGCAGTACTTC
TRBD2,TRBV11-2,TRBJ2-1,NA,CASSLDTGREGLYNEQFF,TGTGCCAGCAGCTTAGATACTGGGCGGGAGGGCCTCTACAATGAGCAGTTCTTC
NA,TRBV19,TRBJ2-6,NA,CASSFPGSDSGANVLTF,TGTGCCAGTAGCTTCCCGGGCTCGGACTCTGGGGCCAACGTCCTGACTTTC
NA,TRBV4-3,TRBJ1-5,once,CASLGQLPYSNQPQHF,TGCGCCAGCCTTGGGCAGCTACCCTATAGCAATCAGCCCCAGCATTTT
TRBD2,TRBV4-1,TRBJ2-7,NA,CASSQDGLAGKYEQYF,TGCGCCAGCAGCCAAGACGGACTAGCGGGGAAATACGAGCAGTACTTC